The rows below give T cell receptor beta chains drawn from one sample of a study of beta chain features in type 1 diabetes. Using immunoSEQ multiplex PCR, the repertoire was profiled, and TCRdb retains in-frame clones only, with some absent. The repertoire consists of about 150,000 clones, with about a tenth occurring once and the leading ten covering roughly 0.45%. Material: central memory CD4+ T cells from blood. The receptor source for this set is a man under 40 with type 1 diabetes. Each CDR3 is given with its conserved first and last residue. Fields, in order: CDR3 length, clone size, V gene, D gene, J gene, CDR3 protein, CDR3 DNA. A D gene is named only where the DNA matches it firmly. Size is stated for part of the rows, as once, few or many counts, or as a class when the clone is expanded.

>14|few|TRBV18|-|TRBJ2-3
CASSPQEGADTQYF
TGTGCCAGCTCACCACAGGAAGGGGCGGATACGCAGTATTTT
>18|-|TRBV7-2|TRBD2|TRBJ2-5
CASSLIDGTSGFQETQYF
TGTGCCAGCAGCCTAATAGACGGGACTAGCGGATTCCAAGAGACCCAGTACTTC
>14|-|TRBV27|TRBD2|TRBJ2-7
CASNPSGNGYEQYF
TGTGCCAGCAACCCTAGCGGGAACGGGTACGAGCAGTACTTC
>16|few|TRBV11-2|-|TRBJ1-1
CASSSGVGKGDTEAFF
TGTGCCAGCAGCTCCGGAGTGGGGAAAGGGGACACTGAAGCTTTCTTT
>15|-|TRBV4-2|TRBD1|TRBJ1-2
CASSQGGTGGGGYTF
TGTGCCAGCAGCCAAGGGGGGACAGGGGGAGGAGGCTACACCTTC
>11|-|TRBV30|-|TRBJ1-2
CAFHRDYGYTF
TGTGCCTTCCACCGGGACTATGGCTACACCTTC
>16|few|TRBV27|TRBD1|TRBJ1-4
CASRLSADRGFEKLFF
TGTGCCAGCCGATTAAGCGCGGACAGGGGCTTTGAAAAACTGTTTTTT
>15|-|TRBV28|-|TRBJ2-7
CASTNPTADSYEQYF
TGTGCCAGCACCAATCCCACTGCGGACTCCTACGAGCAGTACTTC
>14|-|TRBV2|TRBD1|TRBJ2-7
CASRGQPSSYEQYF
TGTGCCAGCAGGGGACAGCCGAGCTCCTACGAGCAGTACTTC
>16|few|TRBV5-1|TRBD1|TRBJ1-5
CASSLVPRDRGQPQHF
TGCGCCAGCAGCTTGGTTCCCCGGGACAGAGGGCAGCCCCAGCATTTT
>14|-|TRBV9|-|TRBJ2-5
CASSVGPQAETQYF
TGTGCCAGCAGCGTAGGTCCGCAAGCGGAGACCCAGTACTTC
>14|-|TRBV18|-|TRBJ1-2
CASSPGPSGYGYTF
TGTGCCAGCTCACCAGGTCCGTCGGGGTATGGCTACACCTTC
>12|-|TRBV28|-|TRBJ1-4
CASSLGLEKLFF
TGTGCCAGCAGTTTAGGCCTTGAAAAACTGTTTTTT
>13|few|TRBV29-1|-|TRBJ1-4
CSVLSGGNEKLFF
TGCAGCGTTTTGTCCGGGGGGAATGAAAAACTGTTTTTT
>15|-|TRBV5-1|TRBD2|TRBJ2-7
CASSVGGVAGYEQYF
TGCGCCAGCAGCGTGGGGGGGGTGGCCGGCTACGAGCAGTACTTC
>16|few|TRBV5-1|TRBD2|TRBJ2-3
CASSPSRAGVPDTQYF
TGCGCCAGCAGCCCCTCGAGAGCGGGAGTTCCGGATACGCAGTATTTT
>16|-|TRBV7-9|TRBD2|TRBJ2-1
CASSRAAGGLYNEQFF
TGTGCCAGCAGCAGGGCGGCGGGAGGCCTCTACAATGAGCAGTTCTTC
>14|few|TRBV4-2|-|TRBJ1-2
CASSLGNRESGYTF
TGTGCCAGCAGCTTGGGGAACAGGGAGAGTGGCTACACCTTC
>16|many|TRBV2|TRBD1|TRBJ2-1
CASRDDRARVGYEQFF
TGTGCCAGCAGAGACGACAGGGCCCGGGTGGGCTATGAGCAGTTCTTC
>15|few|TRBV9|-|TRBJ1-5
CASSVGPDSNQPQHF
TGTGCCAGCAGCGTAGGGCCAGATAGCAATCAGCCCCAGCATTTT
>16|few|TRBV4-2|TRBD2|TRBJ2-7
CASSQESGARRYEQYF
TGTGCCAGCAGCCAAGAAAGCGGGGCCCGACGATACGAGCAGTACTTC
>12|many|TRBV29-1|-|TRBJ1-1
CSVLYRDDEAFF
TGCAGCGTCCTCTACAGGGATGATGAAGCTTTCTTT
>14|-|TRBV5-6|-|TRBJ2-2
CASSLGRNTGELFF
TGTGCCAGCAGCTTGGGCAGAAACACCGGGGAGCTGTTTTTT
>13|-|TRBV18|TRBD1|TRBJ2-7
CASSAGTGDEQYF
TGTGCCAGCTCAGCCGGGACAGGGGACGAGCAGTACTTC
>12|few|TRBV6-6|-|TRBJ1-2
CASSPQGHGYTF
TGTGCCAGCAGCCCTCAGGGGCATGGCTACACCTTC
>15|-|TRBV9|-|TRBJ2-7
CASSVAPHSLDEQYF
TGTGCCAGCAGCGTCGCGCCCCACAGTCTCGACGAGCAGTACTTC
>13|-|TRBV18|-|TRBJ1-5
CASSLGADQPQHF
TGTGCCAGCTCACTTGGGGCTGATCAGCCCCAGCATTTT
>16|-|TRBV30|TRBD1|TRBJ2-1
CAWTSKRRTGGTEQFF
TGTGCCTGGACGTCCAAAAGAAGGACAGGGGGAACTGAGCAGTTCTTC
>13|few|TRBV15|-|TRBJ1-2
CATSRPDLTGYTF
TGTGCCACCAGCAGACCGGACTTAACGGGCTACACCTTC
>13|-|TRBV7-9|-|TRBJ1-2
CASSFGQLYGYTF
TGTGCCAGCAGCTTCGGACAACTCTATGGCTACACCTTC
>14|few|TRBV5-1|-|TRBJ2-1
CASSSTGIYNEQFF
TGCGCCAGCAGCAGTACGGGGATCTACAATGAGCAGTTCTTC
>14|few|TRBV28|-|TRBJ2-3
CASSQPPSTRTQYF
TGTGCCAGCAGTCAACCACCTTCGACGCGGACGCAGTATTTT
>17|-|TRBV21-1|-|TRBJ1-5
CASSKGGPGGVNQPQHF
TGTGCCAGCAGCAAAGGGGGGCCGGGAGGGGTTAACCAGCCCCAGCATTTT
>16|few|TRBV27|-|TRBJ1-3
CASSPRQTFSGNTIYF
TGTGCCAGCAGTCCCCGACAGACCTTCTCTGGAAACACCATATATTTT
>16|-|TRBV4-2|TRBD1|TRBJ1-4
CASSQRTGATNEKLFF
TGTGCCAGCAGCCAACGGACAGGAGCTACTAATGAAAAACTGTTTTTT
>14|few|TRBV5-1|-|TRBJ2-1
CASSLDVQHNEQFF
TGCGCCAGCAGCTTGGACGTACAACACAATGAGCAGTTCTTC
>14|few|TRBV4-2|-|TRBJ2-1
CASSQDHGTWLLVF
TGTGCCAGCAGCCAAGATCACGGGACTTGGCTTTTGGTCTTC
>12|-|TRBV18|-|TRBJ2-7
CARYRVSYEQYF
TGTGCCAGATACAGGGTTTCCTACGAGCAGTACTTC
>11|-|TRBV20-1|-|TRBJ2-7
CSVNTNYEQYF
TGCAGTGTTAATACTAATTACGAGCAGTACTTC
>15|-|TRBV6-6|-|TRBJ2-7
CASSYSGQGSYEQYF
TGTGCCAGCAGTTACTCGGGGCAGGGATCCTACGAGCAGTACTTC
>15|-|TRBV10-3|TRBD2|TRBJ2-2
CAIKRLAGDTGELFF
TGTGCCATCAAGCGACTAGCGGGAGACACCGGGGAGCTGTTTTTT
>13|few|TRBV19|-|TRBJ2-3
CASSVQGTDTQYF
TGTGCCAGTAGTGTACAGGGAACAGATACGCAGTATTTT
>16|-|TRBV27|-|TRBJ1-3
CASSFSSRHSGNTIYF
TGTGCCAGCAGTTTTAGCAGCCGTCATTCTGGAAACACCATATATTTT
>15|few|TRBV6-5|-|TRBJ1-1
CASSYSRRGGTEAFF
TGTGCCAGCAGTTACTCGCGGAGGGGGGGCACTGAAGCTTTCTTT
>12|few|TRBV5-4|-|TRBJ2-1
CASSLDSNEQFF
TGTGCCAGCAGCTTGGACTCCAATGAGCAGTTCTTC
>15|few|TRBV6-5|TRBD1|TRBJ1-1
CASSYSGQGMTEAFF
TGTGCCAGCAGTTATTCCGGACAGGGGATGACTGAAGCTTTCTTT
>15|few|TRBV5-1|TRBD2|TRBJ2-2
CASSRSGANTGELFF
TGCGCCAGCAGCAGAAGCGGGGCTAACACCGGGGAGCTGTTTTTT
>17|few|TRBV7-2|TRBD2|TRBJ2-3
CASSRQASGSLPDTQYF
TGTGCCAGCAGCCGGCAGGCTAGCGGGAGTTTACCAGATACGCAGTATTTT
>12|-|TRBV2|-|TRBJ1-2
CASSKTNYGYTF
TGTGCCAGCAGTAAGACAAACTATGGCTACACCTTC
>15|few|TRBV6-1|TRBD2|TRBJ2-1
CASSGLAGVHGEQFF
TGTGCCAGCAGTGGACTAGCGGGAGTACATGGGGAGCAGTTCTTC
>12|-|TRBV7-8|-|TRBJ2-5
CASSYLEGSQYF
TGTGCCAGCAGCTATCTTGAGGGATCCCAGTACTTC
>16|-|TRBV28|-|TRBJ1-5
CASSFSTGLLVQPQHF
TGTGCCAGCAGTTTCTCTACGGGGTTGCTCGTTCAGCCCCAGCATTTT
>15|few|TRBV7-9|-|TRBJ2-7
CASSLVGPGGDEQYF
TGTGCCAGCAGCTTAGTGGGTCCCGGCGGGGACGAGCAGTACTTC
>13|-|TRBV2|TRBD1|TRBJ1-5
CASADRGHQPQHF
TGTGCCAGCGCAGACAGGGGGCATCAGCCCCAGCATTTT
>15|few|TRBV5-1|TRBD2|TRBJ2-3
CASSSSGRSADTQYF
TGCGCCAGCAGCTCTAGCGGGAGGAGCGCAGATACGCAGTATTTT
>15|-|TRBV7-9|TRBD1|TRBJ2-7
CASSRLGQGAYEQYF
TGTGCCAGCAGCCGTCTGGGACAGGGGGCCTACGAGCAGTACTTC
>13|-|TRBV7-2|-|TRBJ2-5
CASSLPISETQYF
TGTGCCAGCAGCTTACCTATTTCAGAGACCCAGTACTTC
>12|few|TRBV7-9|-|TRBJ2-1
CASSLLVYEQFF
TGTGCCAGCAGCTTGCTAGTGTACGAGCAGTTCTTC